Following are 14 T cell receptor beta chains from one sample sequenced in a study of OX40 agonist ivuxolimab in advanced cancers. Sequenced by immunoSEQ multiplex PCR; TCRdb stores in-frame clones only, minus some. The data show roughly 66,000 clones, 75% to 85% seen once. Source: CD4+ or CD8+ T cells sorted from blood, taken in a trial of the OX40 agonist ivuxolimab. Receptors originate from an adult with an advanced solid tumor such as melanoma, head and neck, liver or kidney cancer.

CDR3 bases: TGCAGCGTTCTCAGCGGCACAGATACGCAGTATTTT. Translation: CSVLSGTDTQYF. This chain joins TRBV29-1 and TRBJ2-3, with no clear D. The CDR3 is 12 amino acids. The V gene lost 5 bases and the J gene lost 1 base, with 7 bases spanning the gap. Germline V gene data show CDR1 as SQVTM and CDR2 as ANQGSEA.

The chain recombines TRBV18 with TRBJ2-5; TRBD2 matches 7 bases. The CDR3 covers 16 residues. With 4 bases clipped from V and 1 base from J, the junction kept 9 bases outside the gene matches. Germline CDR1 reads KGHSH; CDR2 reads LQKENI. This CDR3 reads CASSLYGASGQETQYF. The CDR3 DNA is TGTGCCAGCTCACTATACGGGGCTAGCGGCCAAGAGACCCAGTACTTC.

V is TRBV6-1 and J is TRBJ2-5, with unresolved D. The CDR3 has 12 residues. The germline V and J ends were trimmed by 5 bases and 5 bases, with 9 bases remaining between them. Germline lookup yields CDR1 MNHNS and CDR2 SASEGT. As DNA, the CDR3 is TGTGCCAGCAGTCTACCGCTGGAGACCCAGTACTTC. Protein: CASSLPLETQYF.

The J gene is TRBJ1-2, the V gene TRBV6-1; D is unclear. V shed 2 bases and J shed 8 bases, with 6 bases lying between them. Germline loops: CDR1 MNHNS, CDR2 SASEGT. The CDR3 is 11 residues long. The CDR3 sequence: CASSEWTGYTF. DNA for the CDR3: TGTGCCAGCAGTGAATGGACCGGCTACACCTTC.

V is TRBV5-1 and J is TRBJ2-2; TRBD2 aligns across 10 bases. V was pared by 2 bases and J by 5 bases, with 9 bases of the junction left unmatched. The CDR3 has 17 amino acids. Germline loops: CDR1 SGHRS, CDR2 YFSETQ. CDR3 loop: CASSFGLAGAATGELFF. The CDR3 nucleotides are TGCGCCAGCAGCTTCGGGCTAGCGGGGGCGGCGACCGGGGAGCTGTTTTTT.

The chain employs TRBV6-6 and TRBJ2-7, with D hard to call. The V gene lost 0 bases and the J gene lost 8 bases, with 5 bases spanning the gap. Germline loops: CDR1 MNHNY, CDR2 SVGAGI (reference sequence). The CDR3 loop spans 11 amino acids. This CDR3 reads CASSYSQKQYF. CDR3 DNA sequence: TGTGCCAGCAGTTACTCCCAGAAGCAGTACTTC.

Only one count was recorded for this clone. For the CDR3, the DNA is TGTGCCTGGATTGCCGGGACTAGAACCACCGGGGAGCTGTTTTTT. This codes for CAWIAGTRTTGELFF. The J gene is TRBJ2-2, the V gene TRBV30; 8 bases line up with TRBD2. The germline V gene encodes CDR1 GTSNPN and CDR2 SVGIG (reference sequence). The CDR3 has 15 amino acids. V was clipped by 4 bases and J by 4 bases; unmatched bases: 8.

A remark on this clone: Distinct nucleotide sequences in the sample also encode this CDR3. CDR3 sequence reads: CASSPTGGNQPQHF. CDR3 nucleotide sequence: TGTGCCAGCTCACCGACAGGGGGGAATCAGCCCCAGCATTTT. This chain links TRBV18 with TRBJ1-5; 9 bases are shared with TRBD1. Germline V gene data show CDR1 as KGHSH and CDR2 as LQKENI. The CDR3 loop spans 14 amino acids. Germline trimming cut 3 bases from V and 4 bases from J; bases unmatched to any gene: 1.

The chain couples TRBV30 to TRBJ2-1, with D perhaps assigned TRBD1 or TRBD2 (6 bases each). In germline, CDR1 is GTSNPN, CDR2 SVGIG (reference sequence). V lost 0 bases, J lost 9 bases, and 15 bases lay in between. This CDR3 has 14 amino acids. The CDR3 region is CAWSVGGSGGEQFF. CDR3 in DNA: TGTGCCTGGAGTGTAGGGGGTAGCGGAGGTGAGCAGTTCTTC.

The rearrangement links TRBV7-8 to TRBJ2-1; 7 bases are a match to TRBD2. CDR3 length: 16 residues. The V gene's germline CDR1 is SGHVS and CDR2 FQNEAQ. V was clipped by 5 bases and J by 3 bases; unmatched bases: 10. The CDR3 DNA is TGTGCCAGCAGCCGGTTACGGGGGGTAGTCTACAATGAGCAGTTCTTC. It codes for CASSRLRGVVYNEQFF.

The chain is built from TRBV7-2 and TRBJ2-2, with D possibly being TRBD2 (5 bases). Looked up from germline, CDR1 is SGHTA and CDR2 is FQGNSA. The CDR3 length is 15 residues. The V end was cut by 0 bases, the J end by 6 bases, with 11 bases between. The CDR3 nucleotides read TGTGCCAGCAGCTTAGCGCTCGGGCGGGCCGGGGAGCTGTTTTTT. Translation: CASSLALGRAGELFF.

The gene calls are TRBV4-2 and TRBJ2-5; perhaps TRBD2 as D (5 bases). Trimming removed 2 bases at V and 1 base at J, with 11 bases between. This CDR3 is built from 15 residues. CDR1 is LGHNA and CDR2 is YNFKEQ in the germline V gene. The CDR3 loop is CASSQPFGGQETQYF. The CDR3 DNA follows: TGTGCCAGCAGCCAACCCTTCGGAGGCCAAGAGACCCAGTACTTC.

The chain couples TRBV7-6 to TRBJ1-5; no definite D call. Deletions cut 1 base from V and 0 bases from J, with 4 bases between. The V gene's germline CDR1 is SGHVS and CDR2 FNYEAQ. This CDR3 has 14 residues. CDR3 region: CASSLGLSNQPQHF. The DNA for the CDR3 is TGTGCCAGCAGCTTAGGTCTTAGCAATCAGCCCCAGCATTTT.

The rearrangement uses TRBV19 and TRBJ2-2; either TRBD1 or TRBD2 may fit D (7 bases each). The CDR3 is 17 amino acids. CDR1 LNHDA and CDR2 SQIVND come from the germline V gene (reference sequence). V lost 4 bases to trimming and J lost 0 bases, with 15 bases between them. CDR3 protein: CASSRQGGGTNTGELFF. CDR3 DNA: TGTGCCAGTAGTAGACAGGGAGGGGGTACGAACACCGGGGAGCTGTTTTTT.